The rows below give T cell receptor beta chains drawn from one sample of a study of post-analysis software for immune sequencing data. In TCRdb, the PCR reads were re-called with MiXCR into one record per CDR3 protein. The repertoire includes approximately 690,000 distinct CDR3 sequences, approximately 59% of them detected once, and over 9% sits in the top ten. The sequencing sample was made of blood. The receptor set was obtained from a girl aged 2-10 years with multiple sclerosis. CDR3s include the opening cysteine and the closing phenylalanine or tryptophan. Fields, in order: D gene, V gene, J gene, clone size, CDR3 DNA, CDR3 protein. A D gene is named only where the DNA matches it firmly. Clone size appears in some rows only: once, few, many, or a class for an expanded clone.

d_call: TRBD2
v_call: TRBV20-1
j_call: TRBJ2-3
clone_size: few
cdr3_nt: TGCAGTGCCAAAGCGGGGGCGAGCACAGATACGCAGTATTTT
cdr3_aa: CSAKAGASTDTQYF

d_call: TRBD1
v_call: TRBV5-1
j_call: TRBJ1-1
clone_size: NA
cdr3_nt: TGCGCCAGCAGCCCTGGGACAGGGGCGGATTTCACTGAAGCTTTCTTT
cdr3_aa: CASSPGTGADFTEAFF

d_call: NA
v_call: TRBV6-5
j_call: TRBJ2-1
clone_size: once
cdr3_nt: TGTGCCAGCAGTTACTCGAACAGGGACAATGAGCAGTTCTTC
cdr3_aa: CASSYSNRDNEQFF

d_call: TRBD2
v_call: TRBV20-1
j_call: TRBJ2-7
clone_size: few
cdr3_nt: TGCAGTGCTAGACCCCCTCTAGCGGGTACCTACGAGCAGTACTTC
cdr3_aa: CSARPPLAGTYEQYF

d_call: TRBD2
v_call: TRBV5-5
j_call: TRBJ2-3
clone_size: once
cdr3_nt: TGTGCCAGCAGCTTGGATGGGGGGGTGGCAGATACGCAGTATTTT
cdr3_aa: CASSLDGGVADTQYF

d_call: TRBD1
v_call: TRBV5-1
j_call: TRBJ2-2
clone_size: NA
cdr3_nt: TGCGCCAGCAGCTTGGGGACAGGCACCTGGGAGCTGTTTTTT
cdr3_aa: CASSLGTGTWELFF

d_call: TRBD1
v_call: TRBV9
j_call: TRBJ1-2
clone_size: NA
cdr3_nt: TGTGCCAGCAGCGCGGGCCAGGGGGACTATGGCTACACCTTC
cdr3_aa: CASSAGQGDYGYTF

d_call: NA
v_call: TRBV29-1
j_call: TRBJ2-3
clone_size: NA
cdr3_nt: TGCAGCGTTGTGTCGGTGGGGACAGATACGCAGTATTTT
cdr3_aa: CSVVSVGTDTQYF

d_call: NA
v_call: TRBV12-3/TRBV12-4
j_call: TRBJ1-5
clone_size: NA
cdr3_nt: TGTGCCAGCAGTCCTCAGCCTAACATTGGCAATCAGCCCCAGCATTTT
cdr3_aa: CASSPQPNIGNQPQHF

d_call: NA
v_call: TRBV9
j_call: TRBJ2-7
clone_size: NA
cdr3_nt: TGTGCCAGCAGCCCCGCAGGGCAGTCCTACGAGCAGTACTTC
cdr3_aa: CASSPAGQSYEQYF